The 28 T cell receptor beta chains given below trace back to one sample, sequenced in a study of Graves' ophthalmopathy and Graves' hyperthyroidism. The study amplified TCR beta CDR3 regions using RNA transcripts. Second-round multiplex PCR came after a first-round RT-PCR that employed HTBI primers. TCRdb analysed the multiplex PCR reads with MiXCR anew, one entry per CDR3 protein. Seen here are 400,000 or so distinct CDR3 sequences, 17% observed once, and the top ten hold 2.4%. Input material: peripheral blood. Receptor source: an adult woman with stable Graves' hyperthyroidism.

Of note for this clonotype: This may come from a read error, since a much larger clone is one base off. The chain employs TRBV30 and TRBJ1-2, with a weak D call TRBD1 (5 bases). CDR1 is GTSNPN and CDR2 is SVGIG in the germline V gene (reference sequence). The CDR3 is 13 amino acids. CDR3 loop: CAWMGVPRYDYTF. CDR3 nucleotides: TGTGCCTGGATGGGGGTTCCCCGCTATGACTACACCTTC.

This clonotype was seen at least ten times. This chain uses TRBV12-5 with TRBJ1-1; tentatively, D is TRBD1 (5 bases). The CDR3 extends over 14 amino acids. CDR1 is LGHNT and CDR2 is FRNRAP in the germline V gene. Trimming shortened V by 10 bases and J by 0 bases, and 15 bases separated the two germline ends. Here the CDR3 DNA reads TGTGCTACCAAGTTTCCAGGGCTGAACACTGAAGCTTTCTTT. This codes for CATKFPGLNTEAFF.

This clonotype was observed many times. V is TRBV28 and J is TRBJ2-7; 7 bases are a match to TRBD1. CDR3 size: 17 residues. Germline V gene sequence: CDR1 MDHEN, CDR2 SYDVKM. The V gene end was trimmed by 6 bases and the J gene end by 1 base; junction bases not matched to a gene: 15. The DNA of the CDR3 is TGTGCCAGCAGGACCGGGACAGCCATCAAGCTTTCCTACGAGCAGTACTTC. This codes for CASRTGTAIKLSYEQYF.

This clonotype was seen at least ten times. The J gene is TRBJ1-1, the V gene TRBV2, with D unclear. V lost 4 bases and J lost 0, with 9 bases in between. CDR1 and CDR2 from the germline V gene are SNHLY and FYNNEI. The CDR3 is 14 amino acids. As DNA, the CDR3 is TGTGCCAGCAGTGTGGGCTTCATGAACACTGAAGCTTTCTTT. Translated, it gives CASSVGFMNTEAFF.

This clonotype was seen at least ten times. The genes are TRBV6-5 and TRBJ2-5; D is unclear. The CDR3 has 12 amino acids. The germline CDR1 and CDR2 sequences are MNHEY and SVGAGI. V was shortened by 0 bases and J by 5 bases, with 4 bases between the two germline ends. The CDR3 DNA is TGTGCCAGCAGTTACTCGACGGAGACCCAGTACTTC. This gives the protein CASSYSTETQYF.

This clonotype was recorded at least ten times. The J gene is TRBJ1-3, the V gene TRBV11-1; 7 bases map to TRBD1. V was clipped by 4 bases and J by 0 bases; unmatched bases: 6. The CDR3 extends over 16 amino acids. Germline CDR1 and CDR2: SGHAT and FQDESV (reference sequence). CDR3 DNA: TGTGCCAGCAGCTCTTTCCGGGACAGCTCTGGAAACACCATATATTTT. It specifies CASSSFRDSSGNTIYF. The full variable domain, with the rest looked up from reference TRBV11-1 and TRBJ1-3, is EAEVAQSPRYKITEKSQAVAFWCDPISGHATLYWYRQILGQGPELLVQFQDESVVDDSQLPKDRFSAERLKGVDSTLKIQPAELGDSAMYLCASSSFRDSSGNTIYFGEGSWLTVV.

There are many counts of this clonotype. The rearrangement joins TRBV11-2 to TRBJ1-1, with D perhaps matching TRBD1 (6 bases). Germline-derived CDR1 and CDR2 are SGHAT and FQNNGV. The CDR3 totals 15 residues. Trimming pared 5 bases from V and 5 bases from J, leaving 18 bases between. CDR3 in amino acids: CASSLNQGRGTEAFF. The DNA of the CDR3 is TGTGCCAGCAGCCTAAATCAGGGGAGGGGTACTGAAGCTTTCTTT.

The V call is TRBV28, the J call TRBJ1-1; a possible D gene is TRBD1 (5 bases). Germline V lookup: CDR1 MDHEN, CDR2 SYDVKM. The V and J ends lost 8 bases and 1 base respectively, with 20 bases between them. This CDR3 is 16 amino acids long. The CDR3 DNA is TGTGCCAGCCCCCCACCGATAACAGGTTGGAACACTGAAGCTTTCTTT. It specifies CASPPPITGWNTEAFF.

There are many counts of this clonotype. The chain carries TRBV2 and TRBJ2-5; D possibly uses TRBD1 or TRBD2 (6 bases each). This CDR3 region has 16 residues. Germline V gives CDR1 SNHLY, CDR2 FYNNEI. The V end lost 2 bases, the J end lost 3 bases, and 16 bases lay between the germline ends. CDR3 loop: CASSERGTGLKETQYF. The CDR3 nucleotides read TGTGCCAGCAGTGAAAGGGGGACTGGGCTGAAAGAGACCCAGTACTTC.

The chain joins TRBV10-3 to TRBJ2-5; TRBD1 is a possible D gene (5 bases). The CDR3 runs to 13 residues. Deletions cut 0 bases from V and 5 bases from J, with 7 bases between. The V gene's germline CDR1 is ENHRY and CDR2 SYGVKD. The chain's CDR3 is CAISESKGETQYF. CDR3 DNA sequence: TGTGCCATCAGTGAGTCGAAGGGGGAGACCCAGTACTTC.

This clonotype was counted ten times or more. The chain employs TRBV6-1 and TRBJ2-2, with unresolved D. Trimming removed 0 bases from V and 4 bases from J, with 6 bases in between. This CDR3 comprises 14 residues. Germline CDR1 reads MNHNS; CDR2 reads SASEGT. The CDR3 nucleotides are TGTGCCAGCAGTGAAGCCTGGGGCACCGGGGAGCTGTTTTTT. As protein: CASSEAWGTGELFF.

This clonotype was counted ten times or more. This chain uses TRBV2 with TRBJ2-7, with TRBD1 matching 7 bases. The CDR3 spans 16 residues. Losses at the gene ends were 2 bases for V and 2 bases for J; bases not matched to a gene: 9. The germline gives CDR1 SNHLY, CDR2 FYNNEI. The chain's CDR3 is CASSELATGPTYEQYF. Here the CDR3 DNA reads TGTGCCAGCAGTGAACTGGCGACAGGGCCCACCTACGAGCAGTACTTC.

The table lists this clonotype with many counts. The chain recombines TRBV10-3 with TRBJ2-7; D perhaps matches TRBD2 (5 bases). The germline gives CDR1 ENHRY, CDR2 SYGVKD. CDR3 length equals 13 residues. Trimming stripped 6 bases from V and 4 bases from J, with 13 bases between. CDR3 in amino acids: CAIRARTGYEQYF. The CDR3 DNA reads TGTGCCATCAGGGCCAGAACGGGGTACGAGCAGTACTTC.

This clonotype was seen at least ten times. The chain couples TRBV7-9 to TRBJ2-7, with 11 bases fitting TRBD1. This CDR3 comprises 14 residues. V was pared by 5 bases and J by 3 bases, with 3 bases of the junction left unmatched. From germline, CDR1 is SEHNR and CDR2 FQNEAQ (reference sequence). The CDR3 loop is CASSRDRGGYEQYF. CDR3 DNA sequence: TGTGCCAGCAGCCGGGACAGGGGGGGCTACGAGCAGTACTTC.

This clonotype was seen repeatedly, ten times or more. The chain has TRBV6-1 and TRBJ2-7, with TRBD2 matching 7 bases. The germline CDR1 and CDR2 sequences are MNHNS and SASEGT. CDR3 length equals 15 residues. After removal of 1 base from V and 9 bases from J, the junction contained 12 bases not matched to a gene. The CDR3, as DNA: TGTGCCAGCAGTGAAGGCGGGGGTCGCCCCGCCGGGCAGTACTTC. Its protein product is CASSEGGGRPAGQYF.

CDR3 sequence (DNA): TGTGCCAGCAGTTCCCTACAGGGGAACACTGAAGCTTTCTTT. Protein: CASSSLQGNTEAFF. The V and J genes are TRBV12-3 or TRBV12-4 and TRBJ1-1; D perhaps matches TRBD1 (6 bases). Trimming removed 4 bases from V and 1 base from J, with 10 bases in between. CDR3 length: 14 amino acids.

This clonotype was recorded many times. The rearrangement links TRBV12-5 to TRBJ2-7; 7 positions agree with TRBD1. Germline trimming cut 5 bases from V and 7 bases from J; bases unmatched to any gene: 11. Germline V lookup: CDR1 LGHNT, CDR2 FRNRAP. The CDR3 length is 14 residues. CDR3 sequence: CASGLKNTGDEQYF. The CDR3 DNA follows: TGTGCTAGTGGTCTCAAAAATACAGGGGATGAGCAGTACTTC. The full variable domain, with the rest looked up from reference TRBV12-5 and TRBJ2-7, is DARVTQTPRHKVTEMGQEVTMRCQPILGHNTVFWYRQTMMQGLELLAYFRNRAPLDDSGMPKDRFSAEMPDATLATLKIQPSEPRDSAVYFCASGLKNTGDEQYFGPGTRLTVT.

The gene calls are TRBV7-6 and TRBJ2-1; TRBD2 agrees at 10 bases. CDR3 length: 15 residues. Losses at the gene ends were 1 base for V and 9 bases for J; bases not matched to a gene: 6. The germline CDR1 and CDR2 sequences are SGHVS and FNYEAQ. The CDR3 region has the DNA TGTGCCAGCAGCTTAGGCCCTAGCGGGAGTGGTGAGCAGTTCTTC. Its translation is CASSLGPSGSGEQFF.

The genes are TRBV6-1 and TRBJ1-2, with D tentatively TRBD1 (6 bases). This CDR3 has 12 residues. V shed 2 bases and J shed 8 bases, with 9 bases lying between them. Per germline, CDR1 MNHNS and CDR2 SASEGT. The CDR3 DNA reads as TGTGCCAGCAGTGAACCGGGGGCCGGCTACACCTTC. Protein sequence: CASSEPGAGYTF.

Ten or more counts support this clonotype. The V gene is TRBV15, the J gene TRBJ2-5; D perhaps matches TRBD1 (6 bases). Per germline, CDR1 LNHNV and CDR2 YYDKDF (reference sequence). The CDR3 has 15 amino acids. The V end was cut by 2 bases, the J end by 1 base, with 11 bases between. The CDR3, as DNA: TGTGCCACCAGCAGAAATACGGACAGCCAAGAGACCCAGTACTTC. Translated: CATSRNTDSQETQYF.

This rearrangement joins TRBV6-4 to TRBJ2-7, with unresolved D. V was clipped by 5 bases and J by 4 bases, with 18 bases between them. The V gene's germline CDR1 is MRHNA and CDR2 SNTAGT. The CDR3 contains 15 residues. The CDR3 DNA follows: TGTGCCAGCAGTACCGGGTCAAACATCGCTTACGAGCAGTACTTC. It translates to CASSTGSNIAYEQYF.

J is TRBJ1-5 and V is TRBV28, with D possibly matching TRBD1 (6 bases). The CDR3 sequence is 15 residues long. CDR1 and CDR2 from the germline V gene are MDHEN and SYDVKM. V was clipped by 4 bases and J by 6 bases, with 16 bases between them. CDR3 sequence: CASSSNTGYVQPQHF. The CDR3 region has the DNA TGTGCCAGCAGTTCTAATACAGGGTATGTTCAGCCCCAGCATTTT.

Worth noting for this clonotype: A much bigger clone sits one base away, suggesting this may be a read error. The chain combines TRBV12-3 or TRBV12-4 with TRBJ2-5, with 9 positions matching TRBD1. This CDR3 contains 14 residues. The CDR3 region has the DNA TGTGCCAGCAGTCTGACAGGGGGTCTTGAGACCAAGTACTTC. Encoded protein: CASSLTGGLETKYF.

With regard to this clonotype: One junction end disagrees with the germline gene, perhaps due to a read error. V and J are TRBV2 and TRBJ2-2; no clear D gene. This CDR3 has 13 amino acids. Germline CDR1 SNHLY, CDR2 FYNNEI. In nucleotides, the CDR3 is TGTGTCAGCTGCCAGAAAAACACCGGGGAGCTGTTTTTT. It is translated as CVSCQKNTGELFF.

Many counts were recorded for this clonotype. The rearrangement links TRBV4-1 to TRBJ2-5; a possible D gene is TRBD2 (6 bases). Trimming stripped 5 bases from V and 5 bases from J, with 15 bases between. Germline values: CDR1 MGHRA, CDR2 YSYEKL. CDR3 length equals 14 residues. DNA of the CDR3: TGCGCCAGCAGCAGGTTAGCGGTGGTGGAGACCCAGTACTTC. Translated, it gives CASSRLAVVETQYF.

At least ten counts were recorded for this clonotype. The chain joins TRBV4-1 to TRBJ2-7; no clear D gene. CDR1 and CDR2 (germline): MGHRA, YSYEKL. V gave up 1 base and J gave up 5 bases, with 3 bases separating them. The CDR3 totals 11 residues. CDR3 in amino acids: CASSQADEQYF. CDR3 nucleotide sequence: TGCGCCAGCAGCCAAGCCGACGAGCAGTACTTC.

This clonotype was observed at least ten times. This chain uses TRBV19 with TRBJ2-7; no reliable D call. The CDR3 is 13 amino acids. CDR1 and CDR2 from the germline V gene are LNHDA and SQIVND (reference sequence). Trimming stripped 10 bases from V and 4 bases from J, with 17 bases between. This CDR3 reads CANSGPRSYEQYF. In DNA form, the CDR3 reads TGTGCCAATTCCGGACCGAGATCTTACGAGCAGTACTTC.

Points on this clonotype: This may arise from a read error, as a much more abundant clone is one base away. The chain couples TRBV7-2 to TRBJ2-5; D is unresolved. The germline V gene has CDR1 SGHTA and CDR2 FQGNSA. This CDR3 spans 14 amino acids. DNA for the CDR3: TGTGCCAGCAGCTTAAATGGCCTTCAAGAGACCAAGTACTTC. Translating it yields CASSLNGLQETKYF.